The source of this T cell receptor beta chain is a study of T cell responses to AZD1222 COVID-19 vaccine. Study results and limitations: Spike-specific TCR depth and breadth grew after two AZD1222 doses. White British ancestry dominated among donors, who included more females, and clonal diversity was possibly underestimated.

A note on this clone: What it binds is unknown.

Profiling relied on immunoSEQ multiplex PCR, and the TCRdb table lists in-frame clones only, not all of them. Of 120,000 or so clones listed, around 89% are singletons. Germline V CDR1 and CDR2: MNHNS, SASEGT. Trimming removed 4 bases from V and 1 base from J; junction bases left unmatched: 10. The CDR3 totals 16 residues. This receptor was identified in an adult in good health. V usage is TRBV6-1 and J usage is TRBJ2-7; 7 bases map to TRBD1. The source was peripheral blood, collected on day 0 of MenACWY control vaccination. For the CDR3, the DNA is TGTGCCAGCAGTGGACGGGACAGACAGTTTTCCTACGAGCAGTACTTC. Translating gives CASSGRDRQFSYEQYF.